The clone carrying this T cell receptor (beta chain) was found a few times. The antigen is not known. The entry originates in a study of T cells after yellow fever vaccination. Study results and caveats: The study re-detected most primary-vaccination clones after the booster (about 96% CD4, 88% CD8). Researchers noted that a small share of clonotypes showed up in both CD4 and CD8 compartments. The bulk population could contribute abundant contaminating clonotypes to FACS-sorted repertoires.

The 5'RACE template-switching step produced TCR cDNA and added a universal primer site and UMIs. MiXCR, applied by TCRdb to the 5' RACE reads, yields one record per CDR3 protein. The data contain 150,000 to 200,000 distinct CDR3 sequences, over 7% of them singletons. The CDR3 sequence is 14 residues long. Germline-derived CDR1 and CDR2 are MNHEY and SVGEGT. V trimming: 5 bases; J trimming: 10 bases; junction bases outside the gene matches: 6. The chain combines TRBV6-2 or TRBV6-3 with TRBJ1-6; 9 bases line up with TRBD1. The clonotype originates from a man aged 18 to 35 who received the YFV17D yellow fever vaccine. Here the sequenced sample was CD8+ T cells sorted from PBMCs, taken 45 days after the yellow fever booster vaccination. The CDR3 sequence is CASSTGTGRSPLHF. The CDR3 DNA reads TGTGCCAGCAGTACCGGGACAGGGAGATCACCCCTCCACTTT.